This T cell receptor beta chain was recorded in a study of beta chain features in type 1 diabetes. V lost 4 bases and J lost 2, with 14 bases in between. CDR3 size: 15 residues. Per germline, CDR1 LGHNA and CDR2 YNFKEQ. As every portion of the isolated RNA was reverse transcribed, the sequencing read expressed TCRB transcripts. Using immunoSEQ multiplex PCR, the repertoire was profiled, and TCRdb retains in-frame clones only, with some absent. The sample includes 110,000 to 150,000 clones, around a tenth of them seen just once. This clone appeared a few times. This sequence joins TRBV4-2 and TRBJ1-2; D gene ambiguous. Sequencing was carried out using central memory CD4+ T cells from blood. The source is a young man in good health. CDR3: CASSRQGILNYGYTF. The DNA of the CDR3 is TGTGCCAGCAGCCGCCAAGGAATACTAAACTATGGCTACACCTTC.